One sample yielded the 30 T cell receptor beta chains listed below, sequenced in a study of blood T cells in healthy people across ages. The second PCR ran roughly 6 to 12 cycles with a sample-barcoded 5' primer and J-beta primers. In TCRdb, the 5' RACE reads were re-called with MiXCR into one record per CDR3 protein. The sample carries about 780,000 distinct CDR3 sequences, approximately 67% recorded once. Sequenced material: blood. All receptors derive from a man aged 25-45 years in good health.

V and J are TRBV5-5 and TRBJ2-7; 7 positions match TRBD1. Germline V gene sequence: CDR1 SGHKS, CDR2 YYEKEE (reference sequence). The V segment lost 5 bases and the J segment 3 bases; nucleotides outside the gene matches: 8. CDR3 length: 14 residues. In DNA, the CDR3 is TGTGCCAGCAGGCAAGGGGGCAGCGTCTACGAGCAGTACTTC. Translating gives CASRQGGSVYEQYF.

This sequence joins TRBV20-1 and TRBJ2-5; 8 nucleotides match TRBD1. The CDR3 extends over 14 amino acids. CDR1 DFQATT and CDR2 SNEGSKA come from the germline V gene (reference sequence). V trimming: 6 bases; J trimming: 5 bases; junction bases outside the gene matches: 11. The CDR3 bases are TGCAGTGCAACAGGGGGGATTTTACAGGAGACCCAGTACTTC. Translating it yields CSATGGILQETQYF.

This sequence joins TRBV20-1 and TRBJ2-3; weak D call: TRBD2 (6 bases). V lost 0 bases and J lost 7, with 20 bases in between. The length of the CDR3 is 16 residues. Germline V gene lookup returns CDR1 DFQATT and CDR2 SNEGSKA (reference sequence). This CDR3 is CSARDVGPGTQYTQYF. The CDR3 DNA follows: TGCAGTGCTAGAGATGTGGGCCCAGGGACTCAGTATACGCAGTATTTT.

The chain couples TRBV18 to TRBJ2-1, with D perhaps being TRBD1 or TRBD2 (5 bases each). Trimming took off 2 bases at V and 4 bases at J, with 15 bases between the two ends. This CDR3 region has 16 residues. Germline lookup yields CDR1 KGHSH and CDR2 LQKENI. CDR3 nucleotide sequence: TGTGCCAGCTCACCAGAAGGGGCGGGCCAATACAATGAGCAGTTCTTC. Protein: CASSPEGAGQYNEQFF. Supplemented by reference TRBV18 and TRBJ2-1, the full variable domain reads NAGVMQNPRHLVRRRGQEARLRCSPMKGHSHVYWYRQLPEEGLKFMVYLQKENIIDESGMPKERFSAEFPKEGPSILRIQQVVRGDSAAYFCASSPEGAGQYNEQFFGPGTRLTVL.

This clonotype has a handful of counts. The J gene is TRBJ1-6, the V gene TRBV3-1; 7 positions match TRBD1. The CDR3 has 14 residues. The germline CDR1 and CDR2 sequences are LGHDT and YNNKEL (reference sequence). V was pared by 5 bases and J by 7 bases, with 5 bases of the junction left unmatched. CDR3 bases: TGTGCCAGCAGCTTACAGGGGAGGAATTCACCCCTCCACTTT. Its translation: CASSLQGRNSPLHF.

The genes are TRBV11-2 and TRBJ2-1; TRBD2 might be the D (5 bases). This CDR3 spans 14 amino acids. Germline V gene lookup returns CDR1 SGHAT and CDR2 FQNNGV. Trimming cost V 4 bases and J 5 bases, with 12 bases left between them. CDR3 sequence reads: CASSSRGNHNEQFF. The CDR3 DNA is TGTGCCAGCAGCTCTCGGGGAAATCACAATGAGCAGTTCTTC.

The V call is TRBV6-2 or TRBV6-3, the J call TRBJ2-7; TRBD2 might be the D (5 bases). Trimming shortened V by 2 bases and J by 0 bases, and 14 bases separated the two germline ends. Germline V gene data show CDR1 as MNHEY and CDR2 as SVGEGT. The CDR3 is 16 residues long. The CDR3 bases are TGTGCCAGCAGTTACGGGCTTTCGGACTTCTCCTACGAGCAGTACTTC. It yields the protein CASSYGLSDFSYEQYF.

The table lists this clonotype with a count of one. The V gene is TRBV6-2 or TRBV6-3, the J gene TRBJ2-5; D gene uncertain. CDR1 is MNHEY, CDR2 SVGEGT, per germline. Deletions cut 4 bases from V and 0 bases from J, with 15 bases between. The CDR3 is made up of 16 amino acids. CDR3 in amino acids: CASSFLDNSYQETQYF. Here the CDR3 DNA reads TGTGCCAGCAGTTTCCTCGACAACAGCTACCAAGAGACCCAGTACTTC.

Worth noting for this clonotype: At one end, the junction sequence differs from germline, possibly due to a read error. The chain links TRBV25-1 to TRBJ1-1; tentatively, D is TRBD1 (5 bases). Germline V gene data show CDR1 as MGHDK and CDR2 as SYGVNS. The CDR3 has 13 amino acids. CDR3 region: CASSEWGNAEAFF. Written as DNA, the CDR3 is TGTGCCAGCAGTGAATGGGGGAACGCTGAAGCTTTCTTT.

The chain uses TRBV7-6 and TRBJ2-6, with TRBD1 as a possible D gene (6 bases). The CDR3 consists of 18 residues. Trimming stripped 5 bases from V and 0 bases from J, with 17 bases between. Germline-derived CDR1 and CDR2 are SGHVS and FNYEAQ. The CDR3 spells CASSQEQGRGSGANVLTF. DNA for the CDR3: TGTGCCAGCAGCCAAGAACAGGGACGAGGCTCTGGGGCCAACGTCCTGACTTTC.

This chain links TRBV6-1 with TRBJ2-3; D not resolved. CDR1 is MNHNS, CDR2 SASEGT, per germline. The ends were cut back, 5 bases at V and 2 bases at J, with 20 bases in the middle. This CDR3 comprises 17 residues. The chain's CDR3 is CASSQSFGLGATDTQYF. The CDR3, as DNA: TGTGCCAGCAGTCAATCCTTTGGGCTCGGAGCCACAGATACGCAGTATTTT.

V is TRBV12-3 or TRBV12-4 and J is TRBJ2-7, with D possibly being TRBD1 (5 bases). CDR3 length equals 14 residues. Trimming stripped 5 bases from V and 2 bases from J, with 13 bases between. CDR3 sequence reads: CASSPFDRTYEQYF. In DNA form, the CDR3 reads TGTGCCAGCAGTCCCTTTGACAGAACCTACGAGCAGTACTTC.

The CDR3 here is CATSRDSQGADTQYF. The CDR3 nucleotides are TGTGCCACCAGCAGAGATAGTCAGGGTGCAGATACGCAGTATTTT. The genes are TRBV15 and TRBJ2-3; a weak D match, TRBD1 (5 bases). The CDR3 loop spans 15 amino acids. Germline values: CDR1 LNHNV, CDR2 YYDKDF (reference sequence). The V end lost 0 bases, the J end lost 4 bases, and 11 bases lay between the germline ends.

This clonotype was observed a single time. A clone one base away is much larger, so this may be a read error. The chain carries TRBV29-1 and TRBJ2-7; D gene unclear. The V gene's germline CDR1 is SQVTM and CDR2 ANQGSEA. V was cut by 7 bases and J by 1 base, with 11 bases left in between. This CDR3 has 12 residues. The CDR3 DNA is TGCAGCGCTGCGATAGATTCCTACGAGCAGTACTTC. As protein: CSAAIDSYEQYF.

This clonotype has a handful of counts. The chain links TRBV7-9 to TRBJ2-5, with 7 bases that match TRBD2. V gave up 11 bases and J gave up 11 bases; unmatched junction bases: 5. The CDR3 spans 9 residues. Germline values: CDR1 SEHNR, CDR2 FQNEAQ (reference sequence). The CDR3 protein is CALREGQYF. The CDR3 nucleotides read TGTGCCCTGAGGGAGGGGCAGTACTTC.

The chain is built from TRBV11-2 and TRBJ2-3, with D uncertain. Germline CDR1 reads SGHAT; CDR2 reads FQNNGV. This CDR3 has 14 amino acids. Deletions cut 2 bases from V and 2 bases from J, with 8 bases between. CDR3: CASSLNSNTDTQYF. CDR3 nucleotides: TGTGCCAGCAGCTTAAATTCGAACACAGATACGCAGTATTTT.

This clonotype was counted a single time. The rearrangement links TRBV3-1 to TRBJ2-2; TRBD1 matches at 9 bases. Germline lookup yields CDR1 LGHDT and CDR2 YNNKEL (reference sequence). Unmatched junction bases numbered 7, after V lost 0 bases and J lost 5 bases. The CDR3 loop spans 17 amino acids. CDR3 region: CASSQDPGQGGTGELFF. The CDR3 coding sequence is TGTGCCAGCAGCCAAGACCCGGGACAGGGAGGAACCGGGGAGCTGTTTTTT.

V is TRBV12-5 and J is TRBJ2-1; 8 bases are a match to TRBD2. Per the germline V gene, CDR1 is LGHNT and CDR2 is FRNRAP. V was pared by 4 bases and J by 7 bases, with 6 bases of the junction left unmatched. The length of the CDR3 is 14 residues. The CDR3 spells CASGYGGAGNEQFF. The CDR3 DNA reads as TGTGCTAGTGGTTACGGGGGGGCAGGAAATGAGCAGTTCTTC. Full variable domain (remainder filled in from reference TRBV12-5 and TRBJ2-1): DARVTQTPRHKVTEMGQEVTMRCQPILGHNTVFWYRQTMMQGLELLAYFRNRAPLDDSGMPKDRFSAEMPDATLATLKIQPSEPRDSAVYFCASGYGGAGNEQFFGPGTRLTVL.

The chain has TRBV20-1 and TRBJ2-3, with 9 bases matching TRBD1. CDR3 size: 14 residues. The germline V gene encodes CDR1 DFQATT and CDR2 SNEGSKA (reference sequence). Germline trimming cut 6 bases from V and 2 bases from J; bases unmatched to any gene: 6. CDR3 nucleotide sequence: TGCAGTGCCACCGACAGGGGGGCCACAGATACGCAGTATTTT. Translation: CSATDRGATDTQYF.

The chain joins TRBV20-1 to TRBJ2-5, with D perhaps assigned TRBD1 or TRBD2 (5 bases each). The germline V gene has CDR1 DFQATT and CDR2 SNEGSKA (reference sequence). V was cut by 4 bases and J by 0 bases, with 12 bases left in between. The CDR3 loop spans 14 amino acids. The CDR3 region is CSAIPGTDQETQYF. CDR3 nucleotides: TGCAGTGCTATACCCGGGACGGACCAAGAGACCCAGTACTTC.

The gene calls are TRBV12-5 and TRBJ1-2; D remains unclear. The germline V gene encodes CDR1 LGHNT and CDR2 FRNRAP. The CDR3 runs 12 residues. Trimming took 10 bases from V and 4 from J, leaving 13 bases between them. The CDR3 region has the DNA TGTGCTACTTACACGGGAGTCTATGGCTACACCTTC. Translation gives CATYTGVYGYTF.

About this clonotype itself: One junction end does not reproduce the germline sequence, and a read error may be involved. This chain joins TRBV11-2 and TRBJ2-1; D may be TRBD2 (6 bases). The CDR3 extends over 17 amino acids. Germline lookup yields CDR1 SGHAT and CDR2 FQNNGV. The CDR3 here is CASSLDRLASSHNEQFF. The CDR3 nucleotides read TGTGCCAGCAGCTTAGATCGTCTAGCGAGCTCCCACAATGAGCAGTTCTTC.

This sequence joins TRBV29-1 and TRBJ2-3, with D unclear. Trimming left V 0 bases short and J 5 bases short, with 9 bases between. The CDR3 runs to 13 residues. Germline CDR1 SQVTM, CDR2 ANQGSEA. The CDR3 sequence is CSVEDLWRDTQYF. The CDR3 nucleotides read TGCAGCGTTGAAGATCTGTGGCGAGATACGCAGTATTTT.

The J gene is TRBJ2-1, the V gene TRBV30; perhaps D is TRBD1 or TRBD2 (5 bases each). Germline values: CDR1 GTSNPN, CDR2 SVGIG (reference sequence). V was trimmed by 5 bases and J by 3 bases, leaving 17 bases between them. The CDR3 extends over 15 amino acids. As DNA, the CDR3 is TGTGCCTGGGGGGACCAGAAAGGTGGCTACAATGAGCAGTTCTTC. It encodes CAWGDQKGGYNEQFF.

In DNA, the CDR3 is TGTGCCAGCAGCAAGCTCGATCGGGGAAACATTCAGTACTTC. Translated: CASSKLDRGNIQYF. The chain uses TRBV7-9 and TRBJ2-4, with a possible D match to TRBD2 (5 bases). V lost 5 bases and J 6 bases, leaving 14 bases between the germline ends. This CDR3 region has 14 residues. Germline V gene sequence: CDR1 SEHNR, CDR2 FQNEAQ (reference sequence).

This clonotype was seen once. The chain joins TRBV9 to TRBJ2-3, with TRBD2 identical over 9 bases. Germline CDR1 is SGDLS and CDR2 is YYNGEE. J was trimmed by 1 base and V by 0 bases; bases with no gene match: 3. The CDR3 sequence is 16 residues long. In DNA form, the CDR3 reads TGTGCCAGCAGCGTAGCAGCGGGGGGTGGCACAGATACGCAGTATTTT. It yields the protein CASSVAAGGGTDTQYF.

The sample holds a few counts of this clonotype. This rearrangement joins TRBV12-3 or TRBV12-4 to TRBJ2-5; D gene uncertain. The length of the CDR3 is 13 residues. The V gene lost 2 bases and the J gene lost 5 bases, with 9 bases spanning the gap. CDR3 sequence: CASSLKPGETQYF. For the CDR3, the DNA is TGTGCCAGCAGTTTAAAACCAGGCGAGACCCAGTACTTC.

This clonotype is a singleton in its sample. The V call is TRBV13, the J call TRBJ1-3, with no clear D. The CDR3 has 14 amino acids. CDR1 is PRHDT and CDR2 is FYEKMQ in the germline V gene (reference sequence). Trimming removed 5 bases from V and 2 bases from J, with 10 bases in between. The CDR3 sequence: CASSHPRPGNTIYF. The CDR3 nucleotides are TGTGCCAGCAGCCACCCTAGACCTGGAAACACCATATATTTT.

The rearrangement links TRBV9 to TRBJ2-1, with D hard to call. This CDR3 is 12 amino acids long. Trimming cost V 1 base and J 8 bases, with 7 bases left between them. Germline loops: CDR1 SGDLS, CDR2 YYNGEE. The DNA for the CDR3 is TGTGCCAGCAGCGTATCTATGGATGAGCAGTTCTTC. Protein product: CASSVSMDEQFF.

CDR3 amino acids: CSARGQYNEQYF. DNA of the CDR3: TGCAGTGCTAGAGGCCAATACAATGAGCAGTACTTC. This chain uses TRBV20-1 with TRBJ2-7; D unresolved. The length of the CDR3 is 12 residues. Per germline, CDR1 DFQATT and CDR2 SNEGSKA (reference sequence). V lost 1 base and J lost 7, with 11 bases in between.